One TCR beta chain is described in this entry. Its target is not known. CDR1 is MGHRA and CDR2 is YSYEKL in the germline V gene. V lost 6 bases to trimming and J lost 4 bases; unmatched junction nucleotides: 11. This CDR3 has 16 residues. These data belong to a study of blood T cells in healthy people across ages. Study results and limitations: Strongly correlated with naive T cell percentage was TCR beta diversity.

A second about 6 to 11 cycle PCR used barcoded and J-beta primers. TCRdb itself ran the 5' RACE reads through MiXCR, one entry per CDR3 protein. The repertoire includes 1.5 million to 2 million distinct CDR3 sequences, roughly a third of them detected once, and around 11% sits in the top ten. Extraction yielded at least 5 micrograms of total RNA per sample. The TCR sequence derives from a woman aged 25 to 39 in good health. Input material: blood. The genes are TRBV4-1 and TRBJ2-1, with TRBD2 matching 8 bases. The CDR3 bases are TGCGCCAGCAGGGGGCTAGCGGGTCAGAGTTACAATGAGCAGTTCTTC. Amino acid sequence: CASRGLAGQSYNEQFF.